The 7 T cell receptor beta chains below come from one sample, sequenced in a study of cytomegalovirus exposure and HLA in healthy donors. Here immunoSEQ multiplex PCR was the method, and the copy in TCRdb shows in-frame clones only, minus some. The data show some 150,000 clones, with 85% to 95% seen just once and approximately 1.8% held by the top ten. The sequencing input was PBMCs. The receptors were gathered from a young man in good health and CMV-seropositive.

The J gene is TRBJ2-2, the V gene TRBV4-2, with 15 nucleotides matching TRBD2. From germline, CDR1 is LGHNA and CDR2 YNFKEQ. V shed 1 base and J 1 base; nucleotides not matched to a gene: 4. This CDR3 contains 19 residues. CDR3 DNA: TGTGCCAGCAGCCAAGTGGGACTAGCGGGAGGATTGAACACCGGGGAGCTGTTTTTT. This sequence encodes CASSQVGLAGGLNTGELFF.

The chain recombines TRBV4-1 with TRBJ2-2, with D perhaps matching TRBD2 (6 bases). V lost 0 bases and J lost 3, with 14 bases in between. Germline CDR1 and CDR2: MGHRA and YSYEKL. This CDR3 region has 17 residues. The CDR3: CASSQDSGDFYTGELFF. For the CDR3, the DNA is TGCGCCAGCAGCCAAGATAGTGGGGACTTCTACACCGGGGAGCTGTTTTTT.

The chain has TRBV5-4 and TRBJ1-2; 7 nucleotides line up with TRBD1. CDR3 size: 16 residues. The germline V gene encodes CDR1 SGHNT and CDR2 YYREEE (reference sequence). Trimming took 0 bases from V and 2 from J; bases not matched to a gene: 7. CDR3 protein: CASSLERGLPNYGYTF. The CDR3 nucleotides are TGTGCCAGCAGCTTGGAGAGGGGGCTGCCGAACTATGGCTACACCTTC.

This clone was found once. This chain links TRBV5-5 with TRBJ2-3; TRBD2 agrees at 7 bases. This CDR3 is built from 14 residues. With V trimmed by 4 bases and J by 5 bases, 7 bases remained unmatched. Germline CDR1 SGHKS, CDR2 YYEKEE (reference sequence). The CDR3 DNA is TGTGCCAGCAGCCTTGGACTAGGCAGAGATACGCAGTATTTT. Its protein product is CASSLGLGRDTQYF.

CDR3 coding DNA: TGTGCCAGCAGGGGGATAGGGGGAGCTTTCTTT. This gives the protein CASRGIGGAFF. The chain couples TRBV2 to TRBJ1-1, with D tentatively TRBD1 (6 bases). The CDR3 covers 11 residues. Germline loops: CDR1 SNHLY, CDR2 FYNNEI. V was clipped by 6 bases and J by 10 bases, with 12 bases between them. The variable domain in full, with the rest retrieved from reference TRBV2 and TRBJ1-1, is EPEVTQTPSHQVTQMGQEVILRCVPISNHLYFYWYRQILGQKVEFLVSFYNNEISEKSEIFDDQFSVERPDGSNFTLKIRSTKLEDSAMYFCASRGIGGAFFGQGTRLTVV.

As DNA, the CDR3 is TGTGCCAGCAAGCCTCCGGGACTGTCGGCCCTCCACTTT. Translation: CASKPPGLSALHF. The chain carries TRBV2 and TRBJ1-6; a possible D gene is TRBD1 (5 bases). V lost 7 bases and J 14 bases, leaving 18 bases between the germline ends. There are 13 residues in the CDR3. Germline values: CDR1 SNHLY, CDR2 FYNNEI.

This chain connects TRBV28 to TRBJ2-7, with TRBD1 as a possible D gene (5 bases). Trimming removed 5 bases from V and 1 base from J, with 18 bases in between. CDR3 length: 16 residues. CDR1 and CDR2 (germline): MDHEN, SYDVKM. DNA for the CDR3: TGTGCCAGCAGTCTGGTTTGGGGCGGTTCTTCCTACGAGCAGTACTTC. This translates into CASSLVWGGSSYEQYF.